The rows below give T cell receptor beta chains drawn from one sample of a study of blood T cell repertoires in COVID-19. The data were produced by immunoSEQ multiplex PCR, yet TCRdb's version contains in-frame clones alone and is incomplete. The sample shows roughly 150,000 clones, approximately 80% of them seen only once. Specimen: peripheral blood. These TCRs come from a man in his 60s with acute or convalescent COVID-19. CDR3s include the opening cysteine and the closing phenylalanine or tryptophan. D genes are given only for firm matches. A row's size may be missing; if present it is once, few, many or a size class.

TRBD1	-	TRBV19	TRBJ1-1	CASSVPGGISTEAFF	TGTGCCAGTAGTGTCCCAGGGGGCATTTCTACAGAAGCTTTCTTT
TRBD1	-	TRBV29-1	TRBJ1-4	CSVELTGLRGKLFF	TGCAGCGTTGAACTGACAGGGCTCAGGGGAAAACTGTTTTTT
TRBD1	-	TRBV2	TRBJ1-4	CASSDIGPGQGREKLFF	TGTGCCAGCAGTGACATAGGGCCGGGACAGGGGAGGGAAAAACTGTTTTTT
-	-	TRBV6-6	TRBJ2-3	CASSYSSGGSDTQYF	TGTGCCAGCAGTTACTCGTCAGGGGGGTCAGATACGCAGTATTTT
TRBD1	-	TRBV6-2/TRBV6-3	TRBJ1-1	CASSYGGTANTEAFF	TGTGCCAGCAGTTACGGTGGGACAGCGAACACTGAAGCTTTCTTT
-	-	TRBV9	TRBJ1-3	CASSGEDSGNTIYF	TGTGCCAGCAGCGGCGAGGACAGCGGAAACACCATATATTTT
-	-	TRBV11-2	TRBJ1-4	CASSLGQRNEKLFF	TGTGCCAGCAGCTTAGGGCAGAGGAATGAAAAACTGTTTTTT
TRBD1	-	TRBV15	TRBJ2-1	CATSRAQGAWNEQFF	TGTGCCACCAGCAGGGCGCAGGGGGCGTGGAATGAGCAGTTCTTC
TRBD1	-	TRBV5-1	TRBJ2-7	CASSSTGGYYEQYF	TGCGCCAGCAGCTCGACAGGGGGGTACTACGAGCAGTACTTC
-	-	TRBV6-2/TRBV6-3	TRBJ1-3	CASSDASGSPSGNTIYF	TGTGCCAGCAGCGACGCAAGCGGATCACCCTCTGGAAACACCATATATTTT
-	once	TRBV7-2	TRBJ2-1	CASSPDYTRVNEQFF	TGTGCCAGCAGCCCCGACTATACACGGGTCAATGAGCAGTTCTTC
-	-	TRBV18	TRBJ1-2	CASSPGANNYGYTF	TGTGCCAGCTCACCGGGGGCCAATAACTATGGCTACACCTTC
TRBD1	-	TRBV6-5	TRBJ1-1	CASAQGRTTEAFF	TGTGCCAGTGCACAGGGGAGGACCACTGAAGCTTTCTTT
-	-	TRBV18	TRBJ2-1	CASSPEQYNEQFF	TGTGCCAGCTCACCAGAACAGTACAATGAGCAGTTCTTC
-	-	TRBV11-1	TRBJ2-7	CASSWASEQYF	TGTGCCAGCAGCTGGGCATCCGAGCAGTACTTC
TRBD1	-	TRBV5-4	TRBJ1-2	CASSLGQGALGYGYTF	TGTGCCAGCAGCTTGGGGCAGGGGGCGCTTGGCTATGGCTACACCTTC
-	-	TRBV15	TRBJ1-1	CATSREKGVNTEAFF	TGTGCCACCAGCAGAGAAAAAGGGGTGAACACTGAAGCTTTCTTT
TRBD2	-	TRBV9	TRBJ2-7	CASSPDAGGSGSREQYF	TGTGCCAGCAGCCCCGACGCCGGTGGTAGCGGGAGTCGGGAGCAGTACTTC
-	few	TRBV19	TRBJ1-5	CASNRYSNQPQHF	TGTGCCAGTAACCGCTATAGCAATCAGCCCCAGCATTTT
TRBD1	once	TRBV9	TRBJ1-1	CASSARTGGFTEAFF	TGTGCCAGCAGCGCCCGGACAGGGGGCTTCACTGAAGCTTTCTTT
TRBD1	-	TRBV5-4	TRBJ2-6	CASSPRTGDSSGANVLTF	TGTGCCAGCAGCCCCAGGACAGGTGACTCCTCTGGGGCCAACGTCCTGACTTTC
TRBD1	few	TRBV7-2	TRBJ1-2	CASSLGQGAGYGYTF	TGTGCCAGCAGCTTAGGGCAGGGGGCTGGGTATGGCTACACCTTC
TRBD2	-	TRBV19	TRBJ2-1	CASSIDLSGGILPYNEQFF	TGTGCCAGTAGTATAGATCTATCGGGGGGAATCCTACCCTACAATGAGCAGTTCTTC
TRBD1	-	TRBV5-1	TRBJ2-5	CASSRGTAQETQYF	TGCGCCAGCAGCCGAGGGACAGCCCAAGAGACCCAGTACTTC
-	-	TRBV28	TRBJ1-5	CASSFAGNQPQHF	TGTGCCAGCAGTTTTGCAGGGAATCAGCCCCAGCATTTT
TRBD1	-	TRBV20-1	TRBJ2-7	CSAAQGNEQYF	TGCAGTGCTGCACAGGGGAACGAGCAGTACTTC
-	-	TRBV5-1	TRBJ2-7	CASSRDGGPEQYF	TGCGCCAGCAGCCGCGACGGGGGACCCGAGCAGTACTTC
-	-	TRBV9	TRBJ1-2	CASFGTSNYGYTF	TGTGCCAGCTTTGGGACATCCAACTATGGCTACACCTTC
-	-	TRBV21-1	TRBJ2-1	CARRPPFRLQFF	TGTGCCAGGAGGCCCCCCTTCCGATTGCAGTTCTTC
TRBD2	-	TRBV5-4	TRBJ2-3	CASSRRGGDTDTQYF	TGTGCCAGCAGCCGCCGCGGGGGGGACACAGATACGCAGTATTTT
TRBD1	-	TRBV7-6	TRBJ2-1	CASSLGGQGTYNEQFF	TGTGCCAGCAGCCTAGGGGGACAGGGCACCTACAATGAGCAGTTCTTC
-	-	TRBV3-1/TRBV3-2	TRBJ1-1	CASSPTGNWGGATEAFF	TGTGCCAGCAGCCCCACGGGCAATTGGGGGGGGGCCACTGAAGCTTTCTTT
-	-	TRBV30	TRBJ2-7	CAWGHSYEQYF	TGTGCCTGGGGCCATTCCTACGAGCAGTACTTC
TRBD2	-	TRBV28	TRBJ2-1	CASSTPGLAGTSSYNEQFF	TGTGCCAGCAGTACCCCGGGACTAGCGGGAACAAGCTCCTACAATGAGCAGTTCTTC
-	-	TRBV7-8	TRBJ1-1	CASSLGLGQSEAFF	TGTGCCAGCAGCTTAGGCCTGGGGCAATCTGAAGCTTTCTTT
-	-	TRBV5-1	TRBJ1-1	CASSLAGMNTEAFF	TGCGCCAGCAGCTTAGCAGGGATGAACACTGAAGCTTTCTTT
-	once	TRBV18	TRBJ2-3	CASSPPSGGRADTQYF	TGTGCCAGCTCACCACCGAGCGGCGGCCGGGCAGATACGCAGTATTTT
TRBD1	-	TRBV11-3	TRBJ2-7	CASSRGTGSYEQYF	TGTGCCAGCTCTAGGGGGACAGGGAGCTACGAGCAGTACTTC
-	few	TRBV29-1	TRBJ2-3	CSVDPPGSSTDTQYF	TGCAGCGTTGACCCCCCCGGGTCTAGCACAGATACGCAGTATTTT
TRBD2	-	TRBV7-9	TRBJ2-6	CASSFSGGTNVLTF	TGTGCCAGCAGCTTTTCCGGGGGGACCAACGTCCTGACTTTC
TRBD1	-	TRBV5-1	TRBJ1-6	CASRQGTGASSPLHF	TGCGCCAGCAGACAAGGGACAGGGGCGAGTTCACCCCTCCACTTT
-	-	TRBV14	TRBJ1-6	CASSQGSTAPLHF	TGTGCCAGCAGCCAAGGAAGTACGGCACCCCTCCACTTT
TRBD1	once	TRBV7-2	TRBJ1-3	CASSPWTGPGSGNTIYF	TGTGCCAGCAGCCCCTGGACAGGGCCGGGCTCTGGAAACACCATATATTTT
-	-	TRBV20-1	TRBJ2-1	CSARTVAGQFF	TGCAGTGCTAGAACGGTGGCGGGGCAGTTCTTC
TRBD2	few	TRBV6-6	TRBJ2-1	CASSPTSGIYNEQFF	TGTGCCAGCAGTCCGACTAGCGGGATCTACAATGAGCAGTTCTTC
-	-	TRBV4-2	TRBJ1-5	CASSQDLQGNQPQHF	TGTGCCAGCAGCCAAGATTTGCAGGGGAATCAGCCCCAGCATTTT
-	few	TRBV15	TRBJ2-7	CATSYGGYEQYF	TGTGCCACCAGCTATGGGGGGTACGAGCAGTACTTC
-	-	TRBV21-1	TRBJ2-7	CASSRTSGSYEQYF	TGTGCCAGCAGCCGGACTAGCGGCTCCTACGAGCAGTACTTC
TRBD2	-	TRBV11-2	TRBJ2-3	CASSLEPGGPADTQYF	TGTGCCAGCAGCTTAGAACCGGGAGGCCCCGCAGATACGCAGTATTTT
-	-	TRBV5-4	TRBJ2-7	CASSGRDSYEQYF	TGTGCCAGCAGCGGCCGGGACTCCTACGAGCAGTACTTC
TRBD1	-	TRBV5-4	TRBJ1-2	CASSLVGQGYGYTF	TGTGCCAGCAGCTTGGTTGGACAGGGCTATGGCTACACCTTC
-	-	TRBV4-3	TRBJ1-2	CASSQVTWQTYGYTF	TGCGCCAGCAGCCAAGTTACTTGGCAGACATATGGCTACACCTTC
-	few	TRBV2	TRBJ1-2	CASSEKRQDRYGYTF	TGTGCCAGCAGTGAGAAGCGACAGGATCGATATGGCTACACCTTC
TRBD1	-	TRBV7-2	TRBJ1-6	CASSLDRDSPLHF	TGTGCCAGCAGCCTCGACAGGGATTCACCCCTCCACTTT
TRBD2	-	TRBV5-6	TRBJ2-7	CASSLQGTSGIYEQYF	TGTGCCAGCAGCCTCCAAGGGACTAGCGGGATCTACGAGCAGTACTTC
TRBD1	-	TRBV7-9	TRBJ1-3	CASRMDRVSGNTIYF	TGTGCCAGCAGGATGGACAGGGTCTCTGGAAACACCATATATTTT
TRBD2	-	TRBV3-1/TRBV3-2	TRBJ2-3	CASSREGLATYTDTQYF	TGTGCCAGCAGCAGGGAGGGACTAGCGACCTACACAGATACGCAGTATTTT
-	-	TRBV4-3	TRBJ1-1	CASSQEPRGGNTEAFF	TGCGCCAGCAGCCAAGAACCGAGGGGAGGGAACACTGAAGCTTTCTTT
TRBD1	-	TRBV6-5	TRBJ2-3	CASSRTGGDTQYF	TGTGCCAGCAGTCGGACAGGAGGAGATACGCAGTATTTT